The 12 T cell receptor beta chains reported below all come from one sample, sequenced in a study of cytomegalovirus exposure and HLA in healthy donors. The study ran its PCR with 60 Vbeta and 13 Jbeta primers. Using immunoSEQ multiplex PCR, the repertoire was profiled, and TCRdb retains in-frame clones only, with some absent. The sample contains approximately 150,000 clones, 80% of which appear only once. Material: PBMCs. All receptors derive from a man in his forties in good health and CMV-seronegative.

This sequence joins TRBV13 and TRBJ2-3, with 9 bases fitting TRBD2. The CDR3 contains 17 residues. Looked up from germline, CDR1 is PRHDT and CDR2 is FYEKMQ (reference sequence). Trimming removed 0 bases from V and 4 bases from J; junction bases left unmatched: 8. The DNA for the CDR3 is TGTGCCAGCAGCTTAGGGGTTCCGGGACTAGCTCCAGATACGCAGTATTTT. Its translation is CASSLGVPGLAPDTQYF. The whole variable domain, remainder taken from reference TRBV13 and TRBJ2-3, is AAGVIQSPRHLIKEKRETATLKCYPIPRHDTVYWYQQGPGQDPQFLISFYEKMQSDKGSIPDRFSAQQFSDYHSELNMSSLELGDSALYFCASSLGVPGLAPDTQYFGPGTRLTVL.

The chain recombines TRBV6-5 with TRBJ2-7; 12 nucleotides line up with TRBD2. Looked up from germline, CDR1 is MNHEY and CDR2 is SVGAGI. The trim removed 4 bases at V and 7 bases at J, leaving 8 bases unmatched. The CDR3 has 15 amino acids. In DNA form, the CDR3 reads TGTGCCAGCAGTTCTTCTAGCGGGGGGGCCGGTGAGCAGTACTTC. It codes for CASSSSSGGAGEQYF.

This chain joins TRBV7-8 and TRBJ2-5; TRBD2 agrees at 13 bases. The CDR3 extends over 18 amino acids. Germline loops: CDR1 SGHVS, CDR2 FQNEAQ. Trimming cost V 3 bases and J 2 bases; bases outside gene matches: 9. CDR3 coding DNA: TGTGCCAGCAGCTTGAGGACTAGCGGGGGCCCCGTTCAAGAGACCCAGTACTTC. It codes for CASSLRTSGGPVQETQYF. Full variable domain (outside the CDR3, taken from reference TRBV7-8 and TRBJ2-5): GAGVSQSPRYKVAKRGQDVALRCDPISGHVSLFWYQQALGQGPEFLTYFQNEAQLDKSGLPSDRFFAERPEGSVSTLKIQRTQQEDSAVYLCASSLRTSGGPVQETQYFGPGTRLLVL.

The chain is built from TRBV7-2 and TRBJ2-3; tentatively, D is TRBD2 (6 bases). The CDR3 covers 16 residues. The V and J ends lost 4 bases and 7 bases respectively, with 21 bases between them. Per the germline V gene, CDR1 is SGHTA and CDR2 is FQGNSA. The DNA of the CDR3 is TGTGCCAGCAGCTCCGGTGGGGGGTCACAGATTAATACGCAGTATTTT. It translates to CASSSGGGSQINTQYF. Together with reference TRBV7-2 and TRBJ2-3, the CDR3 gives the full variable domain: GAGVSQSPSNKVTEKGKDVELRCDPISGHTALYWYRQSLGQGLEFLIYFQGNSAPDKSGLPSDRFSAERTGGSVSTLTIQRTQQEDSAVYLCASSSGGGSQINTQYFGPGTRLTVL.

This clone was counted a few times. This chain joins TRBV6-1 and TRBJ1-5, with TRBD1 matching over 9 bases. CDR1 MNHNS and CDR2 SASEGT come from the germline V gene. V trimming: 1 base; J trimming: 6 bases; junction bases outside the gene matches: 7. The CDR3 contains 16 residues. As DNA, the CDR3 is TGTGCCAGCAGTGAAGAAGGGACAGGGACGACTCAGCCCCAGCATTTT. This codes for CASSEEGTGTTQPQHF.

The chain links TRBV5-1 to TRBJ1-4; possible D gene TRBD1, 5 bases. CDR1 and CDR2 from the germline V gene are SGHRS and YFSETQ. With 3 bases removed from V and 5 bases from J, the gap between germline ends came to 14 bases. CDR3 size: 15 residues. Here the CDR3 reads CASSWTTVRNEKLFF. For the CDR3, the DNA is TGCGCCAGCAGCTGGACGACAGTGAGAAATGAAAAACTGTTTTTT. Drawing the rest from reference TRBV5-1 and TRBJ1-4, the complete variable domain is KAGVTQTPRYLIKTRGQQVTLSCSPISGHRSVSWYQQTPGQGLQFLFEYFSETQRNKGNFPGRFSGRQFSNSRSEMNVSTLELGDSALYLCASSWTTVRNEKLFFGSGTQLSVL.

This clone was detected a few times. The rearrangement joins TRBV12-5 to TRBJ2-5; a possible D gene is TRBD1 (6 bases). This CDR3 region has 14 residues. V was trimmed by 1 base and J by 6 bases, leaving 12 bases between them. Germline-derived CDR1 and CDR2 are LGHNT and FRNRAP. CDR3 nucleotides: TGTGCTAGTGGTTTGGACCTAGGGGGACAGACCCAGTACTTC. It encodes CASGLDLGGQTQYF. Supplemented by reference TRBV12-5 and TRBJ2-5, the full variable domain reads DARVTQTPRHKVTEMGQEVTMRCQPILGHNTVFWYRQTMMQGLELLAYFRNRAPLDDSGMPKDRFSAEMPDATLATLKIQPSEPRDSAVYFCASGLDLGGQTQYFGPGTRLLVL.

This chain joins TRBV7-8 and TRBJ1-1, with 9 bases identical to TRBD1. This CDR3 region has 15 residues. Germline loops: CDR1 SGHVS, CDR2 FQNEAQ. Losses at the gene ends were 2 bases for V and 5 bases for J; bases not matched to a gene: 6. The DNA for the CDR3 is TGTGCCAGCAGCTTATGGGACAGGGCGCGGACTGAAGCTTTCTTT. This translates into CASSLWDRARTEAFF. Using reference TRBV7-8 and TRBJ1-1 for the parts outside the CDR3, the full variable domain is GAGVSQSPRYKVAKRGQDVALRCDPISGHVSLFWYQQALGQGPEFLTYFQNEAQLDKSGLPSDRFFAERPEGSVSTLKIQRTQQEDSAVYLCASSLWDRARTEAFFGQGTRLTVV.

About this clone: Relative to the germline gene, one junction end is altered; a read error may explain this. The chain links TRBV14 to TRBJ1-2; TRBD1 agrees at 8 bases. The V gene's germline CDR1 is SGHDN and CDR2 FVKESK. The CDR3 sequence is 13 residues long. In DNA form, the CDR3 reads TGTGCCAGCAGCCACGGGGGACAGGCTGGCCACACCTTC. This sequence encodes CASSHGGQAGHTF.

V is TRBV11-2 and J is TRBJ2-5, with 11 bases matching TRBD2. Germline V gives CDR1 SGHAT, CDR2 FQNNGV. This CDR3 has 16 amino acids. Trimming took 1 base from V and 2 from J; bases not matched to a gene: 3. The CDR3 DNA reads TGTGCCAGCAGCTTAGCCCGACTAGCGGGGCAAGAGACCCAGTACTTC. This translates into CASSLARLAGQETQYF.

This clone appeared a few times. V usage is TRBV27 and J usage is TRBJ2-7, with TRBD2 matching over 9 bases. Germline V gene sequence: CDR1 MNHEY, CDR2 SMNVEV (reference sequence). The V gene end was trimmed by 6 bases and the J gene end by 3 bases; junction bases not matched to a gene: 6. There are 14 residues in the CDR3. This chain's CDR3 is CASSRKLAGYEQYF. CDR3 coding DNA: TGTGCCAGCAGCAGGAAACTAGCGGGCTACGAGCAGTACTTC.

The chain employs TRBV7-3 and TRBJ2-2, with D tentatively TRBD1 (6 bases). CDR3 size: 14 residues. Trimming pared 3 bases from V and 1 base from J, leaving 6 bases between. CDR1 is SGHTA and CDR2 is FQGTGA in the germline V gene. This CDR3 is CASSLGQNTGELFF. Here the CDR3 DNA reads TGTGCCAGCAGCTTGGGACAGAACACCGGGGAGCTGTTTTTT.